Sequencing of this T cell receptor (beta chain) was carried out in a study of T-cell memory formation after mild COVID-19 (dated by TCRdb to the early 2020s). Context from the whole study: TCR sequence clusters from the two donors were found to be largely donor specific. In a couple of donors, T-cell clones that expanded and contracted after mild COVID-19 were tracked by sequencing TCRalpha and TCRbeta repertoires over time. Two young, previously healthy adult volunteers made up the cohort, one male and one female. What the study reported, not specific to this receptor: The study covered only a couple of mild cases, and larger cohorts including severe cases with pre-infection samples were considered necessary. Some responding clones were found in pre-infection memory, which suggests that pre-existing cross-reactive memory T cells took part in the SARS-CoV-2 response. From day 15 to 85, contracting clones showed balanced CD4/CD8 phenotypes, whereas a second wave of clones that expanded from day 15 to 37 leaned towards CD4+. SARS-CoV-2 specificity was not confirmed for the second-wave clones peaking on day 37. Contracting CD4+ clones were located mainly in the CM and EM memory subsets, whereas CD8+ clones were found to be enriched in EMRA.

PBMCs were isolated by Ficoll-Paque density gradient centrifugation. Sequencing instrument: Illumina NovaSeq 6000. TCRalpha and TCRbeta cDNA libraries were built by 5'RACE with constant-segment primers, adding sample barcodes and unique molecular identifiers. Trizol reagent was used to extract RNA from every sample. Library amplification was performed in two PCR steps, and a second sample barcode and Illumina TruSeq adapters were introduced in the second step. The libraries were sequenced on an Illumina NovaSeq using 2 x 150 bp paired-end reads. The study's processing was this. The reads were demultiplexed and collapsed into UMI-guided consensus sequences using migec v1.2.7. Using mixcr v2.1.11, the UMI consensuses were aligned to TRA and TRB V and J templates and assembled into clonotypes. Expanded or contracted clonotypes were those called significant by both edgeR and NoisET, with noise models trained on biological replicates. For edgeR calls, the thresholds were a false discovery rate-adjusted p below 0.01 and a log2 fold-change of 1. As an exploratory analysis of dynamics, max-normalized trajectories of the 1000 most abundant clonotypes were examined by PCA with hierarchical clustering. Each responding clone was given a CD4 or CD8 phenotype based on the CD4+ and CD8+ repertoires, which had been sequenced separately. Using fastp trimming at Q25 and MiXCR clonotype assembly, TCRdb reanalyzed the public sequencing data and kept in-frame beta chains. Rows with a matching CDR3 protein are joined into one entry that keeps the most common DNA and genes. The V and J calls and clone size come from TCRdb's table, not from the authors' own analysis. The sample table records about 200,000 distinct CDR3 sequences; 9.5% to 10% of these occur just once. The ten most abundant clones make up around 3.3% of the sample.

This clonotype was picked up a small number of times. The antigen it binds to is not known. Base qualities were left out, and no much larger clone turns up one base away. Material: PBMCs or a T cell subset sorted from them (not recorded which). This TCR was recovered from a man younger than 35 who had mild COVID-19 (a few samples of this study predate the infection). The sample titles of this study are shuffled in the database, so cell type and time point are left out; the donor was told from shared clones.

Here is the DNA: TGTGCCAGCGTTATGGGAGGGGGGTCATACCGGGCATTTTCCGAGCAGTACTTC. This is translated as CASVMGGGSYRAFSEQYF. The chain uses TRBV2 and TRBJ2-7; the D gene is possibly TRBD2, with 7 bases matching. CDR1 and CDR2 are drawn from the germline V gene: SNHLY, FYNNEI. Relative to germline, V is 8 bases shorter and J is 6 bases shorter, with 32 bases between their ends. Reading from cysteine to phenylalanine, the CDR3 counts 18 amino acids. The CDR3 DNA has 54 bases and is translated from base 1. With the rest looked up from the reference TRBV2 and TRBJ2-7 genes rather than sequenced, the full variable domain is EPEVTQTPSHQVTQMGQEVILRCVPISNHLYFYWYRQILGQKVEFLVSFYNNEISEKSEIFDDQFSVERPDGSNFTLKIRSTKLEDSAMYFCASVMGGGSYRAFSEQYFGPGTRLTVT.